These 9 T cell receptor beta chains came from one sample sequenced in a study of vaccination effects on CD4 cells after COVID-19. Expansion with viral peptide pools was applied to antigen-specific CD4+ T cells by the ViraFEST assay prior to sequencing. Researchers isolated CD4+ T cells once about eleven days of culture had elapsed. The person was diagnosed with PCR-confirmed SARS-CoV-2 infection between March and December 2020. No antigen has been identified for these receptors. Using immunoSEQ multiplex PCR, the repertoire was profiled, and TCRdb retains in-frame clones only, with some absent. The data contain 20,000 to 30,000 clones, 60% to 80% of them singletons. Material: CD4+ T cells from PBMCs cultured with HCoV-NL63 spike peptides, obtained before COVID-19 vaccination. The receptors derive from a human donor who had a prior SARS-CoV-2 infection.

Only one count was recorded for this clone. The CDR3 coding sequence is TGTGCCAGCAGCCCCAACCTGGCTAGCGGGAGCACAGATACGCAGTATTTT. Residues: CASSPNLASGSTDTQYF. The chain joins TRBV3-1 (or the pseudogene TRBV3-2) to TRBJ2-3; TRBD2 matches at 8 bases. Germline V gives CDR1 LGHDT, CDR2 YNNKEL (reference sequence). V shed 4 bases, J shed 0 bases, and the junction held 9 bases outside the gene matches. This CDR3 spans 17 amino acids.

This clone was counted only a few times. This sequence joins TRBV15 and TRBJ2-5; 9 bases match TRBD1. CDR1 LNHNV and CDR2 YYDKDF come from the germline V gene (reference sequence). The CDR3 is made up of 14 amino acids. Losses at the gene ends were 3 bases for V and 3 bases for J; bases not matched to a gene: 2. CDR3 residues: CATSRGDREETQYF. The DNA of the CDR3 is TGTGCCACCAGCAGGGGGGACAGGGAAGAGACCCAGTACTTC.

The chain has TRBV25-1 and TRBJ1-1, with a possible D match to TRBD1 (5 bases). This CDR3 is 14 amino acids long. The germline V gene has CDR1 MGHDK and CDR2 SYGVNS. V lost 7 bases and J lost 3, with 15 bases in between. The CDR3, as DNA: TGTGCCAGCACCTTAGGAGGGGAAGACACTGAAGCTTTCTTT. The encoded protein is CASTLGGEDTEAFF.

In its sample, this clone was seen once. An end of the junction differs from the germline gene, which may be a read error. The rearrangement joins TRBV18 to TRBJ1-4; D remains unclear. The CDR3 spans 14 residues. CDR1 and CDR2 (germline): KGHSH, LQKENI. The CDR3 bases are TGTGCCAGCTCACCACAGAGGGCTAACGAAAAACTGTTTTTT. It encodes CASSPQRANEKLFF. Together with reference TRBV18 and TRBJ1-4, the CDR3 gives the full variable domain: NAGVMQNPRHLVRRRGQEARLRCSPMKGHSHVYWYRQLPEEGLKFMVYLQKENIIDESGMPKERFSAEFPKEGPSILRIQQVVRGDSAAYFCASSPQRANEKLFFGSGTQLSVL.

The rearrangement links TRBV5-4 to TRBJ2-1; 7 nucleotides agree with TRBD2. Germline V gene sequence: CDR1 SGHNT, CDR2 YYREEE (reference sequence). The length of the CDR3 is 15 residues. V shed 0 bases and J 4 bases; nucleotides not matched to a gene: 4. As DNA, the CDR3 is TGTGCCAGCAGCTTGGGGGGGACTATGTACAATGAGCAGTTCTTC. This translates into CASSLGGTMYNEQFF.

The chain carries TRBV7-9 and TRBJ2-3; possibly TRBD1 for D (6 bases). CDR3 length: 16 amino acids. V lost 1 base and J 2 bases, leaving 13 bases between the germline ends. Germline V gene sequence: CDR1 SEHNR, CDR2 FQNEAQ (reference sequence). The CDR3 bases are TGTGCCAGCAGCTTAGACAGGGTAGCCAACACAGATACGCAGTATTTT. Translating it yields CASSLDRVANTDTQYF.

V usage is TRBV19 and J usage is TRBJ1-2; TRBD1 agrees at 10 bases. The CDR3 consists of 16 residues. Per germline, CDR1 LNHDA and CDR2 SQIVND (reference sequence). V was clipped by 7 bases and J by 5 bases; unmatched bases: 13. The CDR3 coding sequence is TGTGCCAGTAACCCCGGGACAGGGGTTTTAGGGTATGGCTACACCTTC. Its protein product is CASNPGTGVLGYGYTF.

This chain links TRBV6-6 with TRBJ1-1, with D possibly being TRBD1 (5 bases). Deletions cut 8 bases from V and 7 bases from J, with 20 bases between. Germline V gene data show CDR1 as MNHNY and CDR2 as SVGAGI (reference sequence). The CDR3 sequence is 14 residues long. CDR3 protein: CASRSEGTWDEAFF. CDR3 in DNA: TGTGCCAGCCGTTCCGAGGGGACCTGGGATGAAGCTTTCTTT.

The chain has TRBV5-4 and TRBJ1-6, with 8 bases matching TRBD1. Germline V gene data show CDR1 as SGHNT and CDR2 as YYREEE (reference sequence). This CDR3 spans 15 amino acids. V shed 1 base and J 7 bases; nucleotides not matched to a gene: 4. The CDR3 loop is CASSLPGGINSPLHF. Written as DNA, the CDR3 is TGTGCCAGCAGCTTGCCAGGGGGCATAAATTCACCCCTCCACTTT. The full variable domain, with the rest looked up from reference TRBV5-4 and TRBJ1-6, is ETGVTQSPTHLIKTRGQQVTLRCSSQSGHNTVSWYQQALGQGPQFIFQYYREEENGRGNFPPRFSGLQFPNYSSELNVNALELDDSALYLCASSLPGGINSPLHFGNGTRLTVT.